The clone carrying this TCR beta chain appeared a few times. Its antigen is as yet unknown. Using unique molecular identifiers, the investigators prepared the TCRbeta library. Via MiXCR, TCRdb re-called the PCR reads, giving one row per CDR3 protein. Found here are a few hundred thousand distinct CDR3 sequences, 10% to 15% of them singletons; the top ten hold about 2.2%. This entry comes from a study of T-cell reconstitution after alpha-beta-depleted transplantation in children. General observations from the study: There were reportedly several hundred expanded graft clones from which alpha-beta T cells came about two months after transplant. Elevated TCRbeta diversity at day 60 was traced, in some patients, to surviving recipient T cells and thymic progenitors. Hyperexpanded clones declined; after one year, newly produced T cells mostly supplied diversity.

V gave up 5 bases and J gave up 9 bases; unmatched junction bases: 7. CDR3 length equals 14 residues. Per germline, CDR1 ENHRY and CDR2 SYGVKD. This clonotype originated in a male patient younger than 18 who had a stem cell transplant for acute myeloid leukemia, so the T cells may come from the graft donor. The sequencing here drew on PBMCs, mostly from graft donor cells, taken 360 days after TCRalphabeta/CD19-depleted stem cell transplant. The V gene is TRBV10-3, the J gene TRBJ2-1, with 10 nucleotides matching TRBD1. The CDR3 spells CAISPDRGVGEQFF. In nucleotides, the CDR3 is TGTGCCATCAGTCCGGACAGGGGGGTGGGTGAGCAGTTCTTC.